This T cell receptor (beta chain) stems from a study of regulatory T cells in long-lasting Graves disease. Broader study findings: Only peripheral blood was studied, not thyroid tissue.

The time point was: persistent/refractory GD, antithyroid drugs over 5 years with positive TRAb. There was RNA extracted from PBMCs, and the TCR library was made from it. Unmatched junction bases numbered 11, after V lost 5 bases and J lost 0 bases. This CDR3 contains 18 residues. Looked up from germline, CDR1 is LGHNT and CDR2 is FRNRAP. Construction of TCR beta libraries relied on iRepertoire HTBI primers and on Arm-PCR targeting CDR3 regions. MiXCR, applied by TCRdb to the multiplex PCR reads, yields one record per CDR3 protein. The sample shows more than 650,000 distinct CDR3 sequences, 30% of them seen only once. As regards this clonotype: What it recognizes is unknown.

The clonotype was recovered from a female donor with Graves disease. This sequence joins TRBV12-5 and TRBJ2-7; 12 nucleotides match TRBD2. Sequencing used peripheral blood mononuclear cells (PBMCs), obtained when the disease was refractory, from a patient treated with antithyroid drugs. CDR3 DNA sequence: TGTGCTAGTGGTCAGGCGCCTAGCGGGAGGGGAAGCTCCTACGAGCAGTACTTC. Its protein is CASGQAPSGRGSSYEQYF.